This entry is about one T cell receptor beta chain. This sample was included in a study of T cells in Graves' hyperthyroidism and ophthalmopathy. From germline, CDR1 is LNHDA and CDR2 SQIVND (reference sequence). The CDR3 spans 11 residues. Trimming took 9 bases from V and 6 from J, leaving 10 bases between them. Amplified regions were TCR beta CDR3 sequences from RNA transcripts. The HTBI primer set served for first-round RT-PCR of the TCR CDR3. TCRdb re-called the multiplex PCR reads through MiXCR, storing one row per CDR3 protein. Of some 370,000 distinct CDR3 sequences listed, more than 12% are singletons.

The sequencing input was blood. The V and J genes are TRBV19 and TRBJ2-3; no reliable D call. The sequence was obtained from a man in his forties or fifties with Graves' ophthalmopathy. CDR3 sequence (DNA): TGTGCCAGCCGCGGTGGGGATACGCAGTATTTT. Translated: CASRGGDTQYF.